This entry describes one T cell receptor (beta chain). Its specificity is unknown. An end of the junction does not agree with germline; a read error may underlie this. After constant-region reverse-primer amplification, full-length variable regions underwent semi-nested PCR with Nested Universal Primer A. TCRdb reprocessed the 5' RACE reads with MiXCR, giving one entry per CDR3 protein. This sample yields about 64,000 distinct CDR3 sequences, of which 20% to 25% are seen a single time; about 2.7% belongs to the top ten. Study-wide findings and caveats: In terms of TCR gene usage, tumor memory CD4+ T cells clustered together with blood and lymph node memory CD4+ cells, as well as with lymph node naive CD4+ cells. Tumor Treg TCRs overlapped most with tumor naive CD4+ cells.

CDR1 is DFQATT and CDR2 is SNEGSKA in the germline V gene (reference sequence). The CDR3 runs to 15 residues. What was sequenced was memory CD4+ T cells sorted from a lymph node. Stated subset: memory CD4+ T cells, CD4+CD45RO+CD25-. The chain recombines TRBV20-1 with TRBJ2-3; no definite D call. The receptor's source is a female donor with breast cancer. CDR3 coding DNA: TGCAGTGCTAGGGCCGATCCGGCGGCAGGAGATACGCAGTACTTT. This codes for CSARADPAAGDTQYF.